This T cell receptor (beta chain) is drawn from a study of blood T cell repertoires in COVID-19 (TCRdb year 2020). Some background on the complete study: Samples from collaborators originated in the United States, Italy and Spain and spanned both the acute and convalescent phases of COVID-19. Where available, HLA class I and class II types were obtained from metadata supplied by the sample provider rather than from assay-based typing. The repertoires were made available in a free public database intended to serve as a resource for research on the immune response to SARS-CoV-2. Sample metadata almost always included a de-identified subject ID, COVID-19 status, age in years and sex. The prospective study material was composed of cDNA or gDNA derived from T cells, B-cell-depleted T cells, or PBMCs. The samples were drawn from the first 160 participants of the ongoing ImmuneRACE study and from under 1,500 subjects provided by 6 global collaborators. Deeply sampled blood TCRbeta repertoires from subjects exposed to, actively infected with, or recovered from COVID-19 were included in the dataset. Points the paper makes about the study in general: The quantity of clinical and demographic metadata differed by source and by participant and was supplied without curation.

TCRbeta CDR3 regions were amplified from genomic DNA using the immunoSEQ Assay, a bias-controlled multiplex PCR. As for the authors' bioinformatics: Nucleated cell counts per sample were estimated from amplification of reference gene primers within the assay. To quantify the absolute abundance of each unique TCRbeta CDR3 rearrangement, sequence reads were collapsed and filtered. For each sample, productive Simpson clonality was calculated as the square root of Simpson's diversity index across productive rearrangements. What TCRdb holds here is the immuneACCESS table cut down to in-frame rearrangements. Part of the clones is not present; checked against another copy, under half of the missing clones reflect an unresolved V gene, and the others are unexplained. The V and J calls and the clone size are those of that table, but D and trimming were determined from the DNA. For this sample there are about 120,000 clones; around 80% appear just once. The biggest ten clones account for about 2.5% of the sample.

Collaborating institutions collected whole blood in K2EDTA tubes following their own protocols. For TCRbeta analysis, collaborators shipped samples as frozen whole blood, isolated PBMCs, or DNA extracted from either of those sample types. Comment on this clone: The specificity of this receptor is unknown. No base quality values were provided; no much bigger clone lies one nucleotide off.

V ends up 6 bases short and J 7 bases short, with an unmatched junction base count of 9. CDR1 and CDR2, looked up from the germline V gene (reference sequence), are LNHDA and SQIVND. The CDR3 starts with the cysteine, ends with the phenylalanine, and has 14 residues. Of the read, only the CDR3 DNA is kept; its 42 bases are in frame from base 1. The chain links TRBV19 with TRBJ1-5, with 7 bases matching TRBD1. The clonotype comes from a man aged 45 to 65 with acute or convalescent COVID-19. Sequencing was performed on peripheral blood. Here the CDR3 is given as CASRMGDRKQPQHF. The DNA is as follows: TGTGCCAGTAGGATGGGGGACAGAAAGCAGCCCCAGCATTTT. Supplemented by the reference TRBV19 and TRBJ1-5 proteins around the CDR3, the complete variable domain is DGGITQSPKYLFRKEGQNVTLSCEQNLNHDAMYWYRQDPGQGLRLIYYSQIVNDFQKGDIAEGYSVSREKKESFPLTVTSAQKNPTAFYLCASRMGDRKQPQHFGDGTRLSIL.